What follows is one T cell receptor beta chain and its context. This record belongs to a study of cytomegalovirus exposure and HLA in healthy donors. PCR was performed using 60 Vbeta and 13 Jbeta primers. Assay used: immunoSEQ multiplex PCR; TCRdb lists only in-frame clones, some missing. Here the sample spans approximately 93,000 clones, nearly 80% being singletons. Sequenced material: PBMCs. The TCR was taken from a woman aged 40-49 years in good health and CMV-seronegative.

This CDR3 reads CASSSYSGDNEKLFF. CDR3 coding DNA: TGTGCCAGCTCCTCTTACAGCGGCGATAATGAAAAACTGTTTTTT. The rearrangement joins TRBV18 to TRBJ1-4; no firm D call. This CDR3 region has 15 residues. Trimming stripped 6 bases from V and 4 bases from J, with 15 bases between. Per germline, CDR1 KGHSH and CDR2 LQKENI.